This TCR beta chain was profiled in a study of shared clonotypes between healthy human individuals. Turning to the study itself: The study drew on a couple of women and three men aged 18 to 49 as donors. The study's findings and limits: Some clonotypes were shared by all four sorted-subset donors, while others were not shared. The non-shared ones had lower generation probabilities than the shared ones.

Profiling relied on immunoSEQ multiplex PCR, and the TCRdb table lists in-frame clones only, not all of them. In the table there are some 2.1 million clones, about 95% of which are singletons. CD45RO negativity and positive selection for CCR7 defined naive CD8 cells, a population that excluded terminally differentiated effector memory CD45RA+ cells. Each of the donors was a healthy adult who was HIV-negative and had not had a recent acute infection or vaccination. Trimming removed 0 bases from V and 2 bases from J; junction bases left unmatched: 6. CDR1 and CDR2 from the germline V gene are MGHRA and YSYEKL. This CDR3 has 17 residues. As for this clone: The antigen remains unidentified.

This chain joins TRBV4-1 and TRBJ2-1; TRBD2 matches 8 bases. Material for sequencing was naive CD8+ T cells sorted from blood. The receptor was derived from a man aged 18 to 35 in good health. The CDR3 DNA follows: TGCGCCAGCAGCCAAGATGCCGGGGGGGGTCCCTACAATGAGCAGTTCTTC. Protein: CASSQDAGGGPYNEQFF.